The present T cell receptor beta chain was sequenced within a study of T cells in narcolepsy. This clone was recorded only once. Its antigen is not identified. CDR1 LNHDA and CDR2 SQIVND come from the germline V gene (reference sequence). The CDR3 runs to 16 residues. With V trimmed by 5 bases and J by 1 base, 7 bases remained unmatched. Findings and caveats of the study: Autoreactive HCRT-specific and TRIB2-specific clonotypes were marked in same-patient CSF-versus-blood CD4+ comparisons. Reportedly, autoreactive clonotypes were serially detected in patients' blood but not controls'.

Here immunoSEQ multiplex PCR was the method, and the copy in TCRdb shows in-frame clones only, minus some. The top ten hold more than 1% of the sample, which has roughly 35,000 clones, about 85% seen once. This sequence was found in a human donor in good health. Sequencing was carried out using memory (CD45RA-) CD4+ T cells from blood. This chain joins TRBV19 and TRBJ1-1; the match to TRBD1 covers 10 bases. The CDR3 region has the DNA TGTGCCAGTAGTTCCGGGACAGGGGAGGGGAACACTGAAGCTTTCTTT. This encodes CASSSGTGEGNTEAFF.